The rows below give T cell receptor beta chains drawn from one sample of a study of cytomegalovirus exposure and HLA in healthy donors. The repertoire was sequenced with immunoSEQ multiplex PCR; TCRdb's copy has only in-frame clones and lacks some. The sample lists around 110,000 clones; 50% to 65% were seen once. Sequenced material: PBMCs. Source of these receptors: a woman aged 35 to 49 in good health and CMV-seropositive. Both conserved end residues are part of each CDR3. A D gene is named only where the DNA matches it firmly. Rows give clone size only sometimes, using once, few, many, or a class for an expanded clone.

J	V	size	D	CDR3	DNA
TRBJ2-7	TRBV6-1	few	TRBD2	CASSAGLAGGWYEQYF	TGTGCCAGCAGTGCCGGACTAGCGGGAGGCTGGTACGAGCAGTACTTC
TRBJ2-7	TRBV30	.	.	CAWSLFGAYEQYF	TGTGCCTGGAGTCTCTTCGGTGCATACGAGCAGTACTTC
TRBJ2-7	TRBV6-5	.	TRBD1	CASSSDRDSYEQYF	TGTGCCAGCAGTTCGGACAGGGATTCCTACGAGCAGTACTTC
TRBJ2-7	TRBV7-2	few	.	CASSLLDVSYEQYF	TGTGCCAGCAGCTTATTAGATGTTTCCTACGAGCAGTACTTC
TRBJ2-2	TRBV19	.	.	CASSSHSTNTGELFF	TGTGCCAGTAGTTCCCACAGTACGAACACCGGGGAGCTGTTTTTT
TRBJ1-3	TRBV11-3	.	.	CASSLGTGNTIYF	TGTGCCAGCAGCCTTGGGACAGGAAACACCATATATTTT
TRBJ1-1	TRBV19	.	TRBD1	CASSDEQGAEAFF	TGTGCCAGTAGTGATGAACAGGGGGCTGAAGCTTTCTTT
TRBJ1-5	TRBV27	.	.	CASRLLARSNQPQHF	TGTGCCAGCAGACTCCTGGCCAGGTCCAATCAGCCCCAGCATTTT
TRBJ2-1	TRBV15	.	TRBD2	CATSRDLAGVIGQFF	TGTGCCACCAGCAGAGATCTAGCGGGAGTTATCGGGCAGTTCTTC
TRBJ2-1	TRBV4-2	.	TRBD2	CASSQGTSYEQFF	TGTGCCAGCAGCCAGGGGACTAGTTATGAGCAGTTCTTC
TRBJ1-1	TRBV7-9	few	.	CASSHHQTGSTEAFF	TGTGCCAGCAGCCACCATCAGACGGGGTCCACTGAAGCTTTCTTT